This T cell receptor beta chain was recovered during a study of post-analysis software for immune sequencing data. Turning to the study itself: The disease courses covered relapsing-remitting, secondary progressive and progressive-relapsing multiple sclerosis. Study results and limitations: Comparison with controls showed significantly lower normalized Chao1 diversity in multiple sclerosis patients. Patients used a few TRBV segments, including TRBV5-6, TRBV5-1 and TRBV20-1, more often than controls.

This clonotype was seen a few times. The antigen remains unidentified. The V gene lost 1 base and the J gene lost 6 bases, with 10 bases spanning the gap. The V gene's germline CDR1 is SGHVS and CDR2 FNYEAQ. The CDR3 spans 13 residues. The library was made from cDNA and included unique molecular identifiers. T cells numbering about 0.95 to 10 million gave rise to roughly 0.5 million cDNA molecules. From the PCR reads, TCRdb called clonotypes with MiXCR, one entry per CDR3 protein. Found here are fewer than 850,000 distinct CDR3 sequences, around 42% of them singletons; the top ten hold around 4.7%. The chain recombines TRBV7-6 with TRBJ2-7; TRBD2 is a possible D gene (5 bases). The sequencing input was blood. This clonotype was obtained from a girl aged 5-17 years with multiple sclerosis. CDR3 sequence reads: CASSLGTPPEQYF. The CDR3 coding sequence is TGTGCCAGCAGCTTAGGGACTCCACCCGAGCAGTACTTC.